The clone carrying this TCR beta chain was counted ten times or more. The data derive from a study of molecular identifiers for immune sequencing clone quantification. In TCRdb, the PCR reads were re-called with MiXCR into one record per CDR3 protein. This table has more than 450,000 distinct CDR3 sequences, about a fifth appearing once. The germline gives CDR1 SGHRS, CDR2 YFSETQ. V trimming: 4 bases; J trimming: 0 bases; junction bases outside the gene matches: 4. The CDR3 runs 14 residues. The clonotype originates from a human donor in good health. Some libraries in this study had Jurkat cell RNA spiked in. Input material: naive CD8+ T cells from blood, with Jurkat cell RNA spiked in. This sample's subset: FACS-sorted CD8+CD4-CCR7+CD45RA+ naive T cells. The V call is TRBV5-1, the J call TRBJ2-7; 7 bases map to TRBD1. The DNA of the CDR3 is TGCGCCAGCAGCGCCTGGGACAGCTCCTACGAGCAGTACTTC. It specifies CASSAWDSSYEQYF.